The 2 T cell receptor beta chains in this list originate from one sample, sequenced in a study of CD8 T cells in Susac syndrome. The RNA, about 0.45 to 1 ug, was put through reverse transcription using random hexamers. TCRdb ran MiXCR on the immunoSEQ multiplex PCR reads and lists one entry per CDR3 protein. In the table there are about 120,000 distinct CDR3 sequences, around 94% of which are singletons. Sequencing was done on a sample of CD8+ T cells from PBMCs. These receptors were obtained from a human donor with Susac syndrome.

The rearrangement links TRBV9 to TRBJ2-2, with 7 nucleotides matching TRBD2. The CDR3 runs 15 residues. J was trimmed by 3 bases and V by 1 base; bases with no gene match: 3. Germline assignment: CDR1 SGDLS and CDR2 YYNGEE. The CDR3 here is CASSVFGGDTGELFF. The CDR3 DNA reads as TGTGCCAGCAGCGTATTTGGGGGGGACACCGGGGAGCTGTTTTTT.

This clonotype appeared a single time. CDR3 region: CATSREPRDGNYGYTF. The CDR3 DNA is TGTGCCACCAGCAGAGAACCCCGGGACGGTAACTATGGCTACACCTTC. J is TRBJ1-2 and V is TRBV15, with D possibly being TRBD1 (5 bases). Between the trimmed V and J ends, which lost 0 bases and 1 base, there was a span of 12 bases. The CDR3 length is 16 residues. Germline V CDR1 and CDR2: LNHNV, YYDKDF (reference sequence).